Following are 19 T cell receptor beta chains from one sample sequenced in a study of T cells in Graves' hyperthyroidism and ophthalmopathy. TCR beta CDR3 regions were amplified from RNA transcripts. During a first-round RT-PCR of the TCR CDR3, the HTBI primer set was used. TCRdb fed the multiplex PCR reads into MiXCR, producing one record per CDR3 protein. The profile covers 250,000 to 300,000 distinct CDR3 sequences, with around 15% appearing a single time and around 30% taken by the ten largest. Sequenced material: blood. All receptors derive from a woman between 50 and 59 years old with Graves' hyperthyroidism that later progressed to Graves' ophthalmopathy.

The chain recombines TRBV20-1 with TRBJ2-2; 10 bases are shared with TRBD2. CDR1 DFQATT and CDR2 SNEGSKA come from the germline V gene (reference sequence). J lost 0 bases, V lost 3 bases, and 10 bases had no gene match. The CDR3 length is 18 residues. CDR3 sequence reads: CSASPLGAGGANTGELFF. The DNA for the CDR3 is TGCAGTGCTAGCCCTCTAGGAGCGGGAGGGGCGAACACCGGGGAGCTGTTTTTT.

This clonotype showed up just a few times. This chain links TRBV6-5 with TRBJ2-3, with 8 positions matching TRBD2. Looked up from germline, CDR1 is MNHEY and CDR2 is SVGAGI. The CDR3 length is 16 residues. J gave up 1 base and V 2 bases, and 5 bases lay outside the gene matches. The CDR3 loop reads CASSYALAGGTDTQYF. CDR3 in DNA: TGTGCCAGCAGTTACGCCCTAGCGGGTGGCACAGATACGCAGTATTTT.

About this clonotype: Compared with germline, one end of the junction differs, possibly owing to a read error. This chain uses TRBV7-2 with TRBJ2-5; tentatively, D is TRBD1 (5 bases). This CDR3 comprises 16 residues. Germline CDR1 SGHTA, CDR2 FQGNSA. DNA of the CDR3: TGCGCCAGCAGCCAAGTGGGGCGCGTGGCCCAAGAGACCCAGTACTTC. The encoded protein is CASSQVGRVAQETQYF.

This clonotype was recorded at least ten times. This chain connects TRBV27 to TRBJ1-5, with unresolved D. This CDR3 is built from 13 residues. Trimming cost V 4 bases and J 7 bases, with 11 bases left between them. In germline, CDR1 is MNHEY, CDR2 SMNVEV (reference sequence). The CDR3 region is CASSSYSSQPQHF. The CDR3 DNA sequence: TGTGCCAGCAGTTCCTACAGTTCACAGCCCCAGCATTTT.

The DNA of the CDR3 is TGTGCCAGCAGCTTAGTCCAGAGGGGCTATGGCTACACCTTC. Its translation is CASSLVQRGYGYTF. The rearrangement links TRBV11-2 to TRBJ1-2; D possibly corresponds to TRBD1 (5 bases). CDR1 SGHAT and CDR2 FQNNGV come from the germline V gene. CDR3 length: 14 amino acids. The germline V and J ends were trimmed by 1 base and 4 bases, with 10 bases remaining between them.

This clonotype was detected ten times or more. The chain uses TRBV18 and TRBJ2-3, with 14 bases matching TRBD2. V was pared by 1 base and J by 8 bases, with 8 bases of the junction left unmatched. CDR1 and CDR2 from the germline V gene are KGHSH and LQKENI. There are 17 residues in the CDR3. CDR3 DNA sequence: TGTGCCAGCTCACCACGCACAGTCGGACTAGCGGGAGGTACGCAGTATTTT. This gives the protein CASSPRTVGLAGGTQYF. Looking up the rest from reference TRBV18 and TRBJ2-3 gives the full variable domain: NAGVMQNPRHLVRRRGQEARLRCSPMKGHSHVYWYRQLPEEGLKFMVYLQKENIIDESGMPKERFSAEFPKEGPSILRIQQVVRGDSAAYFCASSPRTVGLAGGTQYFGPGTRLTVL.

This clonotype was seen once. The rearrangement joins TRBV11-2 to TRBJ1-1, with D tentatively TRBD1 (5 bases). The CDR3 has 14 amino acids. V was trimmed by 1 base and J by 3 bases, leaving 9 bases between them. Germline assignment: CDR1 SGHAT and CDR2 FQNNGV. The CDR3 region has the DNA TGTGCCAGCAGCTTAGCGGGGGTTGACACTGAAGCTTTCTTT. Translation gives CASSLAGVDTEAFF.

This clonotype was recorded a few times. The DNA of the CDR3 is TGTGCCAGCAGCCAGAAAGGGGGGACTGAAGCTTTCTTT. Protein sequence: CASSQKGGTEAFF. This chain links TRBV7-9 with TRBJ1-1, with D possibly being TRBD1 (6 bases). The V and J ends lost 5 bases and 5 bases respectively, with 12 bases between them. The CDR3 runs 13 residues. CDR1 is SEHNR and CDR2 is FQNEAQ in the germline V gene (reference sequence).

The CDR3 region is CASSRRGPSPYEQYF. CDR3 sequence (DNA): TGTGCCAGCAGCCGCAGGGGGCCTTCCCCCTACGAGCAGTACTTC. The chain recombines TRBV2 with TRBJ2-7; 8 bases align to TRBD1. Losses at the gene ends were 6 bases for V and 2 bases for J; bases not matched to a gene: 9. This CDR3 comprises 15 residues. Germline V gene lookup returns CDR1 SNHLY and CDR2 FYNNEI.

This clonotype appeared many times. The chain combines TRBV20-1 with TRBJ2-3, with a tentative D call TRBD2 (5 bases). The CDR3 is 13 amino acids. CDR1 and CDR2 (germline): DFQATT, SNEGSKA (reference sequence). The CDR3 nucleotides are TGCAGCGCGCGCGACGGGAAGTCAGATACGCAGTATTTT. This gives the protein CSARDGKSDTQYF.

With respect to this clonotype: This could be a read error, since a much larger clone is one nucleotide away. J is TRBJ2-3 and V is TRBV7-9, with D perhaps matching TRBD2 (5 bases). The length of the CDR3 is 16 residues. CDR1 SEHNR and CDR2 FQNEAQ come from the germline V gene (reference sequence). The CDR3 nucleotides read TGTGCCAGCGGCTTAGGATTGGACTTGAGCACAGATACGCAGTATTTT. Amino acid sequence: CASGLGLDLSTDTQYF.

This clonotype has ten or more counts. The chain carries TRBV4-1 and TRBJ1-1; no firm D call. The CDR3 contains 15 residues. CDR1 MGHRA and CDR2 YSYEKL come from the germline V gene. V dropped 3 bases and J dropped 5 bases, with 16 bases sitting between them. Here the CDR3 reads CASSHSSEGGTEAFF. The CDR3 coding sequence is TGCGCCAGCAGCCACTCTTCGGAGGGAGGGACTGAAGCTTTCTTT.

This clonotype was detected ten times or more. The chain has TRBV5-1 and TRBJ2-3; TRBD2 matches 7 bases. Germline CDR1 reads SGHRS; CDR2 reads YFSETQ. This CDR3 has 16 amino acids. J lost 0 bases, V lost 1 base, and 5 bases had no gene match. For the CDR3, the DNA is TGCGCCAGCAGCTTGCTGGCTAGCGGCAGCACAGATACGCAGTATTTT. Translating it yields CASSLLASGSTDTQYF.

This clonotype was recorded at least ten times. This chain connects TRBV7-3 to TRBJ2-1, with TRBD2 matching 11 bases. The CDR3 length is 16 residues. Germline lookup yields CDR1 SGHTA and CDR2 FQGTGA. With 8 bases clipped from V and 9 bases from J, the junction kept 15 bases outside the gene matches. This chain's CDR3 is CASAPSLAGGHSEQFF. The CDR3 DNA reads TGTGCCAGCGCTCCGTCTTTAGCGGGAGGGCATAGTGAGCAGTTCTTC.

This clonotype has ten or more counts. This sequence joins TRBV3-1 and TRBJ2-3; D gene unclear. This CDR3 is built from 15 residues. Germline lookup yields CDR1 LGHDT and CDR2 YNNKEL (reference sequence). Trimming took 3 bases from V and 6 from J, leaving 16 bases between them. The CDR3 DNA is TGTGCCAGCAGCCAGGTGATCCTTACTTCGGATACGCAGTATTTT. Translated: CASSQVILTSDTQYF.

Note on this clonotype: A much larger clone is a single base away; this may be a read error. J is TRBJ2-1 and V is TRBV3-1; D might be TRBD2 (6 bases). Germline CDR1 LGHDT, CDR2 YNNKEL (reference sequence). The CDR3 loop spans 15 amino acids. CDR3 region: CASGRLRGTYNEQFF. The CDR3 DNA reads TGTGCCAGCGGCCGGTTGCGCGGGACCTACAATGAGCAATTCTTC.

The rearrangement joins TRBV20-1 to TRBJ2-2, with 8 bases matching TRBD2. Germline assignment: CDR1 DFQATT and CDR2 SNEGSKA (reference sequence). J gave up 2 bases and V 1 base, and 6 bases lay outside the gene matches. The CDR3 extends over 16 amino acids. CDR3 nucleotides: TGCAGTGCTAGAGTATTGGGACTAGAAAACACCGGGGAGCTGTTTTTT. Amino acids: CSARVLGLENTGELFF.

This clonotype has just a few counts. CDR3 amino acids: CASSTTFSGVPNEQFF. CDR3 nucleotides: TGTGCCAGCAGTACTACTTTCTCCGGAGTACCCAATGAGCAGTTCTTC. V usage is TRBV6-4 and J usage is TRBJ2-1; D not certain. Germline CDR1 reads MRHNA; CDR2 reads SNTAGT. The germline V and J ends were trimmed by 5 bases and 6 bases, with 20 bases remaining between them. The CDR3 is 16 residues long.

The rearrangement joins TRBV6-1 to TRBJ2-1; TRBD1 matches at 7 bases. The CDR3 runs to 16 residues. Germline V CDR1 and CDR2: MNHNS, SASEGT. Trimming removed 6 bases from V and 4 bases from J; junction bases left unmatched: 12. Here the CDR3 reads CASSYDRAQLYNEQFF. CDR3 sequence (DNA): TGTGCCAGCAGCTACGACAGGGCCCAGCTTTACAATGAGCAGTTCTTC.